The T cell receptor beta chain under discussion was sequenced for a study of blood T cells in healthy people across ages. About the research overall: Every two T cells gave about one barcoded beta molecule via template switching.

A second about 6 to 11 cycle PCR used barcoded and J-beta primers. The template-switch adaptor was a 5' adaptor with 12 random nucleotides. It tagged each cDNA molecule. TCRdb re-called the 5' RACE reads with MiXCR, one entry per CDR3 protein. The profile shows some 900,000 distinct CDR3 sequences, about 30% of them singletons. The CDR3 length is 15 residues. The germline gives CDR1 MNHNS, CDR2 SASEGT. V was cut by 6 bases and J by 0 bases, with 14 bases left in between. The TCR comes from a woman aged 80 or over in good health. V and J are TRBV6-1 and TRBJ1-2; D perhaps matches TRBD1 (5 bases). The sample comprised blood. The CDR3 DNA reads TGTGCCAGCAGGGGGGATAATGCGGCTAACTATGGCTACACCTTC. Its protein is CASRGDNAANYGYTF.